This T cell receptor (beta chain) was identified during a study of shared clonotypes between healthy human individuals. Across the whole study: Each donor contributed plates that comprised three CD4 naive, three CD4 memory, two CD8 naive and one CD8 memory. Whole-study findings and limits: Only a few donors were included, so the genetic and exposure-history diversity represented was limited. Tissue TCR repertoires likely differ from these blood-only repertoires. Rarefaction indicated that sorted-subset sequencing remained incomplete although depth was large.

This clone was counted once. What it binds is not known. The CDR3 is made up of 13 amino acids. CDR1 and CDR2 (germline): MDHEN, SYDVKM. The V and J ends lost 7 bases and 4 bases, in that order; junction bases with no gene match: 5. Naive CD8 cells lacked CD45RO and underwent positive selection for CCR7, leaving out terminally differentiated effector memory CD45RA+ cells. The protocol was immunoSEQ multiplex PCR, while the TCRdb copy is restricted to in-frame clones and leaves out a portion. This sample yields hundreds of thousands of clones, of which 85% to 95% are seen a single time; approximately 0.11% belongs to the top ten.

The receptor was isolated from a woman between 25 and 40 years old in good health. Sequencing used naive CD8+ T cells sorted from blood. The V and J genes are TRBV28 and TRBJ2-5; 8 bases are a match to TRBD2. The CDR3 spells CASMLAGAETQYF. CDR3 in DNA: TGTGCCAGCATGCTAGCGGGCGCAGAGACCCAGTACTTC.